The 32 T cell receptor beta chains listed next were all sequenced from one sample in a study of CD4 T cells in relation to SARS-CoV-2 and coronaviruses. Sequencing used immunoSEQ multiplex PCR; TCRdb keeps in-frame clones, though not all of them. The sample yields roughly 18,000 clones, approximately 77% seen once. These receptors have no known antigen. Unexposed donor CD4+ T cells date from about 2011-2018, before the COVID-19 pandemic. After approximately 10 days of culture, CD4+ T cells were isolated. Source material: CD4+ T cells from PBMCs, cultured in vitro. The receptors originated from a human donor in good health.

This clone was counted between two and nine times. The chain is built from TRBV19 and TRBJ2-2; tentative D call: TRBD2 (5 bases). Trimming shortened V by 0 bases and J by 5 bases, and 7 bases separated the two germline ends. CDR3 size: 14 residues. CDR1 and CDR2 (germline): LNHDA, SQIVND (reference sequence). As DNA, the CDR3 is TGTGCCAGTAGTATAGACGGGGATACCGGGGAGCTGTTTTTT. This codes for CASSIDGDTGELFF.

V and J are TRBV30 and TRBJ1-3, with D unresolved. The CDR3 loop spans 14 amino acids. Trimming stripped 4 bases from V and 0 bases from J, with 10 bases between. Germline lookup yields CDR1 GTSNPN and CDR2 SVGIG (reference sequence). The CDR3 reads CAWNGALSGNTIYF. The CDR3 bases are TGTGCCTGGAACGGCGCGCTCTCTGGAAACACCATATATTTT.

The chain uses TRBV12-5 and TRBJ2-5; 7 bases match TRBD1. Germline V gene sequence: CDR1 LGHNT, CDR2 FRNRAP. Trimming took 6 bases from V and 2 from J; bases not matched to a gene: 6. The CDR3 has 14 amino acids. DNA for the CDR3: TGTGCTAGTGGAAACAGGGGCGGGCAAGAGACCCAGTACTTC. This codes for CASGNRGGQETQYF.

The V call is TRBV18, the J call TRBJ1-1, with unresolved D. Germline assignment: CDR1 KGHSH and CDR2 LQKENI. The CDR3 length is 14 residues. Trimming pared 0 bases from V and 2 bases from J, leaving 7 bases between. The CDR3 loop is CASSPPSLNTEAFF. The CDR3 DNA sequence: TGTGCCAGCTCACCACCTAGCCTTAACACTGAAGCTTTCTTT.

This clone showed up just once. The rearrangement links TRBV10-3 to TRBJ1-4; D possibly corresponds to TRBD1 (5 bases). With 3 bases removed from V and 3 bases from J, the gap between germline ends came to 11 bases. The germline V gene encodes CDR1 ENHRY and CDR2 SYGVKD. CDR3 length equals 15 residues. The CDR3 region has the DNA TGTGCCATCAGTGATATGACAGCTTCTAATGAAAAACTGTTTTTT. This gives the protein CAISDMTASNEKLFF.

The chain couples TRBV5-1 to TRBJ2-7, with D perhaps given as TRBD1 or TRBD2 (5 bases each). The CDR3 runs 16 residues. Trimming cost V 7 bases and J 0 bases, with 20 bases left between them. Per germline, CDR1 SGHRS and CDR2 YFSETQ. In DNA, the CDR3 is TGCGCCAGCGGTTTCTCGAGGGACCTCCCCTCCTACGAGCAGTACTTC. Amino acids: CASGFSRDLPSYEQYF.

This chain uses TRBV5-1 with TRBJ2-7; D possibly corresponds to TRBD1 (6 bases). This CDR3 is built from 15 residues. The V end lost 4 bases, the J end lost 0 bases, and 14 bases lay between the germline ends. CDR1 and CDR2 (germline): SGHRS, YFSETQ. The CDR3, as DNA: TGCGCCAGCAGCGTGAAAGGGGGTAGCTCCTACGAGCAGTACTTC. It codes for CASSVKGGSSYEQYF.

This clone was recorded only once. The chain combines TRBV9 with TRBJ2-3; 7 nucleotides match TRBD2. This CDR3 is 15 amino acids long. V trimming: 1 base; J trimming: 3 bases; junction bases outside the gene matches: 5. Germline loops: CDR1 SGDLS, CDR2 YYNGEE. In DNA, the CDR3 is TGTGCCAGCAGCGTACTCGCGGGAGCGACAGATACGCAGTATTTT. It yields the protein CASSVLAGATDTQYF. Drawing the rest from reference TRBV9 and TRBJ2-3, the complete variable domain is DSGVTQTPKHLITATGQRVTLRCSPRSGDLSVYWYQQSLDQGLQFLIQYYNGEERAKGNILERFSAQQFPDLHSELNLSSLELGDSALYFCASSVLAGATDTQYFGPGTRLTVL.

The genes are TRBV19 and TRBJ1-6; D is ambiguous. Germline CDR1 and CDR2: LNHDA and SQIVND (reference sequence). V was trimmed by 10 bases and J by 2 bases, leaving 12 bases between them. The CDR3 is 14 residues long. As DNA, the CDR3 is TGTGCCACCCAGCCCGGGGCCTATAATTCACCCCTCCACTTT. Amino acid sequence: CATQPGAYNSPLHF.

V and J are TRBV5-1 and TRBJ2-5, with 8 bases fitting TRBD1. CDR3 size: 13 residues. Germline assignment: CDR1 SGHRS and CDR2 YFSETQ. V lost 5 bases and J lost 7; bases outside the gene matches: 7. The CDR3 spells CASRKTGVGTQYF. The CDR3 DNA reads TGCGCCAGCAGGAAGACAGGGGTGGGGACCCAGTACTTC. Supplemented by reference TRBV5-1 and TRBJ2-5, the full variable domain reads KAGVTQTPRYLIKTRGQQVTLSCSPISGHRSVSWYQQTPGQGLQFLFEYFSETQRNKGNFPGRFSGRQFSNSRSEMNVSTLELGDSALYLCASRKTGVGTQYFGPGTRLLVL.

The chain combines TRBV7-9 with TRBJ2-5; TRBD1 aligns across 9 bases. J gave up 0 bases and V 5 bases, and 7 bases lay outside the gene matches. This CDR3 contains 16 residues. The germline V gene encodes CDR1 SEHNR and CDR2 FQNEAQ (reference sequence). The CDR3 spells CASSGEGTGYQETQYF. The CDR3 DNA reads TGTGCCAGCAGCGGGGAAGGGACAGGGTACCAAGAGACCCAGTACTTC. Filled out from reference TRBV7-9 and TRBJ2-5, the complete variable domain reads DTGVSQNPRHKITKRGQNVTFRCDPISEHNRLYWYRQTLGQGPEFLTYFQNEAQLEKSRLLSDRFSAERPKGSFSTLEIQRTEQGDSAMYLCASSGEGTGYQETQYFGPGTRLLVL.

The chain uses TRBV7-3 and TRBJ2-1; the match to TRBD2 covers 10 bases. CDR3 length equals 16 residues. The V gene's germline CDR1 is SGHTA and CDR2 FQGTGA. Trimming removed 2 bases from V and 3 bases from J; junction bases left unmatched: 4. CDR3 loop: CASSLDPSGSYNEQFF. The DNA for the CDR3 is TGTGCCAGCAGCTTAGATCCTAGCGGGAGCTACAATGAGCAGTTCTTC.

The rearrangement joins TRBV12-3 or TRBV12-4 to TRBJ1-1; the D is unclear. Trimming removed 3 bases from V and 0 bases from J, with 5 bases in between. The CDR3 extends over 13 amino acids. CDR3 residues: CASSFQLNTEAFF. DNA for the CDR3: TGTGCCAGCAGTTTCCAGCTGAACACTGAAGCTTTCTTT.

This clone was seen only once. This chain's CDR3 is CASSQGGPYEQYF. CDR3 sequence (DNA): TGTGCCAGCAGCCAAGGCGGGCCTTACGAGCAGTACTTC. This sequence joins TRBV3-1 (or the pseudogene TRBV3-2) and TRBJ2-7; perhaps TRBD2 as D (5 bases). Between the trimmed V and J ends, which lost 1 base and 4 bases, there was a span of 8 bases. Germline V gene lookup returns CDR1 LGHDT and CDR2 YNNKEL (reference sequence). The CDR3 covers 13 residues.

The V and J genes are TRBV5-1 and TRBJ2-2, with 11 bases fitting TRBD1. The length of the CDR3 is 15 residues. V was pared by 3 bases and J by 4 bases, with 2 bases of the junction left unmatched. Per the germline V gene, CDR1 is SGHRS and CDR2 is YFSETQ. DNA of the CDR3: TGCGCCAGCAGCTCCGGGACAGGGGGCACCGGGGAGCTGTTTTTT. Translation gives CASSSGTGGTGELFF.

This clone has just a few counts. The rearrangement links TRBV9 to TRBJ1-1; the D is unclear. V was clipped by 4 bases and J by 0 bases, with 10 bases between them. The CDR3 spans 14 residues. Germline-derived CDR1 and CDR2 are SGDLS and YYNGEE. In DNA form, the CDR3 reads TGTGCCAGCAGCCTACTATCCATGAACACTGAAGCTTTCTTT. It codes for CASSLLSMNTEAFF.

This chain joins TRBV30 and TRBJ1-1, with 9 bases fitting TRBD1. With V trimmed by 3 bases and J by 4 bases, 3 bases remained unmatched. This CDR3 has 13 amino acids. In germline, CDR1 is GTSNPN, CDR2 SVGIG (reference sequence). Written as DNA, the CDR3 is TGTGCCTGGAGGGGACAGGGTCGCACTGAAGCTTTCTTT. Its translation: CAWRGQGRTEAFF.

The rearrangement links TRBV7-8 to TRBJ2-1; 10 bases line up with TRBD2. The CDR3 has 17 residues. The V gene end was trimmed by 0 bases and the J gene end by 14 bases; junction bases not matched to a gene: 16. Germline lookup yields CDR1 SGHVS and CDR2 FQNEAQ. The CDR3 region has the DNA TGTGCCAGCAGCTTAGCTAGCGGGGCTAGCGGGAGACTGGTTGAGTTCTTC. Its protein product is CASSLASGASGRLVEFF.

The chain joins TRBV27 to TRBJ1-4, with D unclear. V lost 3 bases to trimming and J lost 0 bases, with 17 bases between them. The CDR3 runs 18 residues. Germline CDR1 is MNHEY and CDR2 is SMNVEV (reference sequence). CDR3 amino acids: CASSFSPADAATNEKLFF. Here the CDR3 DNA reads TGTGCCAGCAGTTTCTCCCCGGCCGACGCTGCAACTAATGAAAAACTGTTTTTT.

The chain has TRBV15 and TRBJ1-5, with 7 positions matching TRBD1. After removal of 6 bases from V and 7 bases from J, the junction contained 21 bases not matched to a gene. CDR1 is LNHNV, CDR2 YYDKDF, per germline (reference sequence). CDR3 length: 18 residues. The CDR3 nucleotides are TGTGCCACCAGTATCCGGTCGGGACAGCTAGGTCGGGAACAGCCCCAGCATTTT. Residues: CATSIRSGQLGREQPQHF.

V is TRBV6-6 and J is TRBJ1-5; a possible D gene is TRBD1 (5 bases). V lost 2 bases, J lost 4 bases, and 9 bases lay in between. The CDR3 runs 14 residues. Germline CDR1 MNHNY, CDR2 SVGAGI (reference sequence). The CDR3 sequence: CASSYPGGNQPQHF. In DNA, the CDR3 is TGTGCCAGCAGTTACCCGGGGGGGAATCAGCCCCAGCATTTT.

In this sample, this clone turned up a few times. CDR3 coding DNA: TGTGCCAGCAGCAGGGACCCGGGACAGGCTAACTATGGCTACACCTTC. Translating it yields CASSRDPGQANYGYTF. The chain couples TRBV5-5 to TRBJ1-2, with 8 bases fitting TRBD1. There are 16 residues in the CDR3. V gave up 4 bases and J gave up 0 bases; unmatched junction bases: 8. The germline V gene has CDR1 SGHKS and CDR2 YYEKEE (reference sequence).

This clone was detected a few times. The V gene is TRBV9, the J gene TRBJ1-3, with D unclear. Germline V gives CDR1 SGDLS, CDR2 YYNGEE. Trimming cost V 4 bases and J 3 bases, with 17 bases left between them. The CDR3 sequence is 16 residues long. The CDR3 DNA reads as TGTGCCAGCAGCAAGGAAAGCTTTGGCTTTGGAAACACCATATATTTT. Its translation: CASSKESFGFGNTIYF.

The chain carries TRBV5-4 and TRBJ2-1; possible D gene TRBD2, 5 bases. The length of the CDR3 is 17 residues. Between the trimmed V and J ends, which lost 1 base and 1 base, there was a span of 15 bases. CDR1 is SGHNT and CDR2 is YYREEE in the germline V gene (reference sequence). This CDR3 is CASSLSVRDGSYNEQFF. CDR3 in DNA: TGTGCCAGCAGCTTGTCAGTACGGGATGGATCCTACAATGAGCAGTTCTTC.

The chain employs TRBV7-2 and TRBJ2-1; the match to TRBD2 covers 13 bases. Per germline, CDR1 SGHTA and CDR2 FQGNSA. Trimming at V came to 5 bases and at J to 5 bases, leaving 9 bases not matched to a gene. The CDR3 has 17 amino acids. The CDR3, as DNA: TGTGCCAGCAGCCCTGGACTAGCGGGAGCCCCCCACAATGAGCAGTTCTTC. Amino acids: CASSPGLAGAPHNEQFF.

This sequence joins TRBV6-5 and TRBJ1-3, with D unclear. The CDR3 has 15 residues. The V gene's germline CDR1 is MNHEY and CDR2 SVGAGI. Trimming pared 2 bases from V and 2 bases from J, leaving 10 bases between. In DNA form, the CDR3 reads TGTGCCAGCAGTTACGAGGGCTCGGCTGGAAACACCATATATTTT. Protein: CASSYEGSAGNTIYF.

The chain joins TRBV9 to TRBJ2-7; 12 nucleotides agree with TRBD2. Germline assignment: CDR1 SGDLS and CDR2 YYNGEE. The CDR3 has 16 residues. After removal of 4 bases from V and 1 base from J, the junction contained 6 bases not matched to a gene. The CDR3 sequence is CASSRLTSGSSYEQYF. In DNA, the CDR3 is TGTGCCAGCAGCCGACTGACTAGCGGGAGTTCCTACGAGCAGTACTTC.

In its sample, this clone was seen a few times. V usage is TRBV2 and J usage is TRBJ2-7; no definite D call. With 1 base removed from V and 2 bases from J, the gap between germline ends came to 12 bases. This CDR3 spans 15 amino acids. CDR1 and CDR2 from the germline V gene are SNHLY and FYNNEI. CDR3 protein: CASSEGLLGTYEQYF. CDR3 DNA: TGTGCCAGCAGTGAAGGACTCCTAGGAACCTACGAGCAGTACTTC.

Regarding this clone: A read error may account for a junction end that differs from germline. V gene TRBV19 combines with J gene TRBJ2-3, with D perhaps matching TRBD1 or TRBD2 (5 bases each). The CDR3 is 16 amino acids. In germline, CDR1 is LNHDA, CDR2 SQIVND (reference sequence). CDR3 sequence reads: CASSTLTGSSTDTQFF. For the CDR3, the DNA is TGTGCCAGTAGTACCCTAACAGGATCTAGCACAGATACGCAGTTTTTT.

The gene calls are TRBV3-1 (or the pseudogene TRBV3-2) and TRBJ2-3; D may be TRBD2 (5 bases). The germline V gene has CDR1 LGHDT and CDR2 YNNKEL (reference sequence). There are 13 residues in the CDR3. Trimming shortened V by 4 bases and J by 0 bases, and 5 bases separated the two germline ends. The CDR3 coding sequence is TGTGCCAGCAGCCGAGGGAGCACAGATACGCAGTATTTT. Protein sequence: CASSRGSTDTQYF.

For the CDR3, the DNA is TGTGCCAGCAGACCCGGGGCGATCTATGGCTACACCTTC. Translating it yields CASRPGAIYGYTF. The V call is TRBV12-3 or TRBV12-4, the J call TRBJ1-2; TRBD1 might be the D (5 bases). V lost 6 bases to trimming and J lost 4 bases, with 12 bases between them. This CDR3 comprises 13 residues.

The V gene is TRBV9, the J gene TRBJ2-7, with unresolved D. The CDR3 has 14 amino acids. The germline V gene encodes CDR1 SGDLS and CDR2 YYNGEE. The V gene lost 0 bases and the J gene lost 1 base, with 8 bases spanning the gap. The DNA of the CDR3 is TGTGCCAGCAGCGTAGGCCCTGAGTCCTACGAGCAGTACTTC. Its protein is CASSVGPESYEQYF.